The 11 T cell receptor beta chains in this list originate from one sample, sequenced in a study of shared clonotypes between healthy human individuals. Clones were read by immunoSEQ multiplex PCR, and TCRdb kept only the in-frame ones, dropping some. This table has roughly 890,000 clones, 80% to 95% appearing once. Only CD45RO-negative cells positively selected for CCR7 counted as naive CD8 cells, so terminally differentiated effector memory CD45RA+ cells were excluded. Sequenced sample: naive CD8+ T cells sorted from blood. The receptors come from a man aged 25 to 45 in good health.

The chain uses TRBV2 and TRBJ2-2, with D unclear. This CDR3 has 12 residues. Per germline, CDR1 SNHLY and CDR2 FYNNEI. V dropped 4 bases and J dropped 5 bases, with 5 bases sitting between them. DNA of the CDR3: TGTGCCAGCAGTGGGAGAACCGGGGAGCTGTTTTTT. This sequence encodes CASSGRTGELFF.

The chain employs TRBV19 and TRBJ2-7; D is possibly TRBD1 (6 bases). Germline CDR1 is LNHDA and CDR2 is SQIVND (reference sequence). V lost 7 bases and J lost 0, with 16 bases in between. The CDR3 runs 15 residues. The CDR3 DNA reads as TGTGCCAGTAACGACCCGACAGGCGACTCCTACGAGCAGTACTTC. This gives the protein CASNDPTGDSYEQYF.

V usage is TRBV14 and J usage is TRBJ1-1; possible D gene TRBD1, 5 bases. The CDR3 contains 16 residues. CDR1 and CDR2 from the germline V gene are SGHDN and FVKESK. V shed 2 bases and J shed 0 bases, with 13 bases lying between them. CDR3 coding DNA: TGTGCCAGCAGCCAAACCTACAGGCCTTTGAACACTGAAGCTTTCTTT. Its protein product is CASSQTYRPLNTEAFF.

V and J are TRBV5-4 and TRBJ2-1, with TRBD1 identical over 9 bases. CDR1 is SGHNT and CDR2 is YYREEE in the germline V gene (reference sequence). The CDR3 is 14 residues long. V shed 6 bases, J shed 2 bases, and the junction held 3 bases outside the gene matches. The CDR3 region is CASTRTGAYNEQFF. CDR3 nucleotide sequence: TGTGCCAGCACCAGGACAGGGGCCTACAATGAGCAGTTCTTC.

The gene calls are TRBV4-1 and TRBJ2-2, with a weak D call TRBD1 (6 bases). The germline CDR1 and CDR2 sequences are MGHRA and YSYEKL. The CDR3 runs 17 residues. Trimming removed 4 bases from V and 3 bases from J, with 18 bases in between. The DNA of the CDR3 is TGCGCCAGCAGCCTCCTTGCCGGGACATCAGACACCGGGGAGCTGTTTTTT. Protein: CASSLLAGTSDTGELFF.

The rearrangement uses TRBV7-9 and TRBJ1-2, with 11 bases lining up with TRBD1. J gave up 2 bases and V 5 bases, and 10 bases lay outside the gene matches. The CDR3 contains 17 residues. Germline CDR1 is SEHNR and CDR2 is FQNEAQ (reference sequence). The CDR3 DNA follows: TGTGCCAGCAGCCACCGGGACAGGGGGTTTCAGAACTATGGCTACACCTTC. Protein: CASSHRDRGFQNYGYTF.

V usage is TRBV7-9 and J usage is TRBJ1-1; 8 bases align to TRBD1. Trimming removed 5 bases from V and 5 bases from J; junction bases left unmatched: 7. CDR1 SEHNR and CDR2 FQNEAQ come from the germline V gene (reference sequence). The CDR3 is 14 residues long. CDR3 DNA: TGTGCCAGCAGCCAAGTGGACAGGGCTACTGAAGCTTTCTTT. Residues: CASSQVDRATEAFF.

The gene calls are TRBV7-9 and TRBJ2-2; no definite D call. Germline-derived CDR1 and CDR2 are SEHNR and FQNEAQ (reference sequence). V dropped 5 bases and J dropped 7 bases, with 5 bases sitting between them. This CDR3 is built from 11 residues. CDR3 in DNA: TGTGCCAGCAGCCAACTCGGGGAGCTGTTTTTT. Translation gives CASSQLGELFF.

This chain joins TRBV7-9 and TRBJ1-3, with 7 bases fitting TRBD1. Germline V gene data show CDR1 as SEHNR and CDR2 as FQNEAQ (reference sequence). The CDR3 spans 17 residues. J was trimmed by 2 bases and V by 5 bases; bases with no gene match: 12. The CDR3 loop reads CASSPPPGQAAGNTIYF. For the CDR3, the DNA is TGTGCCAGCAGCCCACCCCCCGGACAGGCTGCTGGAAACACCATATATTTT. Filled out from reference TRBV7-9 and TRBJ1-3, the complete variable domain reads DTGVSQNPRHKITKRGQNVTFRCDPISEHNRLYWYRQTLGQGPEFLTYFQNEAQLEKSRLLSDRFSAERPKGSFSTLEIQRTEQGDSAMYLCASSPPPGQAAGNTIYFGEGSWLTVV.

The chain joins TRBV4-3 to TRBJ2-7; 10 positions agree with TRBD1. J lost 0 bases, V lost 0 bases, and 2 bases had no gene match. This CDR3 region has 16 residues. Germline V gene sequence: CDR1 LGHNA, CDR2 YSLEER. CDR3 sequence (DNA): TGCGCCAGCAGCCAAGATGGGGACAGGGGCTCCTACGAGCAGTACTTC. This translates into CASSQDGDRGSYEQYF.

The chain couples TRBV7-9 to TRBJ2-5, with D tentatively TRBD1 (6 bases). This CDR3 spans 14 amino acids. V lost 5 bases and J lost 3, with 13 bases in between. The germline V gene has CDR1 SEHNR and CDR2 FQNEAQ (reference sequence). In nucleotides, the CDR3 is TGTGCCAGCAGCACTTCCGGGACAAAAGAGACCCAGTACTTC. This sequence encodes CASSTSGTKETQYF.